The rows below give T cell receptor beta chains drawn from one sample of a study of cytomegalovirus exposure and HLA in healthy donors. Method: immunoSEQ multiplex PCR; TCRdb's copy keeps in-frame clones and lacks some. The sample includes around 64,000 clones, just under 75% seen only once; the top ten take 6% to 7%. The sample consisted of PBMCs. The receptors were sampled from a man aged 30 to 39 in good health and CMV-seropositive. CDR3s include the opening cysteine and the closing phenylalanine or tryptophan. The D gene is left open where the match is weak. A row's size may be missing; if present it is once, few, many or a size class.

size: .
D: TRBD1
V: TRBV11-2
J: TRBJ1-2
DNA: TGTGCCAGCAGCTTGGCCGGGACAGGGTACTATGGCTACACCTTC
CDR3: CASSLAGTGYYGYTF

size: .
D: .
V: TRBV2
J: TRBJ1-5
DNA: TGTGCCAGCGCGGGTCTACGAAGGAGCAATCAGCCCCAGCATTTT
CDR3: CASAGLRRSNQPQHF

size: few
D: TRBD1
V: TRBV5-1
J: TRBJ2-5
DNA: TGCGCCAGCAGCTTGGGGGGGACAGGGGCCCAGGAGACCCAGTACTTC
CDR3: CASSLGGTGAQETQYF

size: .
D: TRBD2
V: TRBV2
J: TRBJ2-4
DNA: TGTGCCAGCAGCAAACCGGGACTAGCGGTGGGCATTCAGTACTTC
CDR3: CASSKPGLAVGIQYF

size: .
D: .
V: TRBV7-9
J: TRBJ1-1
DNA: TGTTCCAGCAGCTTAGCCCAGAATGAAGCTTTCTTT
CDR3: CSSSLAQNEAFF

size: .
D: TRBD1
V: TRBV28
J: TRBJ2-7
DNA: TGTGCGCAGCGAAGGCAGGGGGTGTACGAGCAGTACTTC
CDR3: CAQRRQGVYEQYF

size: .
D: .
V: TRBV30
J: TRBJ2-7
DNA: TGTGGAGGGGGGGAGGGGACCTACGAGCAGTACTTC
CDR3: CGGGEGTYEQYF

size: .
D: .
V: TRBV2
J: TRBJ2-7
DNA: TGTGCCAGCAGCCTCCCATCTGGGAGACTCTACGAGCAGTACTTC
CDR3: CASSLPSGRLYEQYF

size: .
D: TRBD2
V: TRBV7-2
J: TRBJ2-2
DNA: TGTGCCAGCAGCCCCGGGGGGTACACCGGGGAGCTGTTTTTT
CDR3: CASSPGGYTGELFF

size: once
D: TRBD1
V: TRBV6-5
J: TRBJ2-2
DNA: TGTGCCAGCAGTACGGGACAGGGTCGCACCGGGGAGCTGTTTTTT
CDR3: CASSTGQGRTGELFF

size: few
D: .
V: TRBV6-1
J: TRBJ1-1
DNA: TGTGCCAGCAGTGTTTATCGCGCCAAAGACACTGAAGCTTTCTTT
CDR3: CASSVYRAKDTEAFF

size: .
D: TRBD2
V: TRBV14
J: TRBJ2-7
DNA: TGTGCCAGCAGCCGGGGACTAGCGGGGGCATACGAGCAGTACTTC
CDR3: CASSRGLAGAYEQYF

size: .
D: .
V: TRBV7-8
J: TRBJ1-5
DNA: TGTGCCAGCAGCCCTGCCGGTCCCCAGGCCCAGCATTTT
CDR3: CASSPAGPQAQHF

size: .
D: .
V: TRBV7-9
J: TRBJ1-4
DNA: TGTGCCAGCAGCGGGCAGGGAAATGAAAAACTGTTTTTT
CDR3: CASSGQGNEKLFF

size: .
D: .
V: TRBV7-8
J: TRBJ1-1
DNA: TGTGCCAGCAGCCCCCGCGGGGGAAGGGGGAACACTGAAGCTTTCTTT
CDR3: CASSPRGGRGNTEAFF

size: once
D: TRBD1
V: TRBV30
J: TRBJ1-2
DNA: TGTGCCTGGAACCAAATAAATCGGGACAGGGCGAACTATGGCTACACCTTC
CDR3: CAWNQINRDRANYGYTF

size: .
D: TRBD1
V: TRBV19
J: TRBJ1-1
DNA: TGTGCCAGTAGCCAGACAGGGGCGGGCACTGAAGCTTTCTTT
CDR3: CASSQTGAGTEAFF

size: .
D: TRBD2
V: TRBV6-5
J: TRBJ2-1
DNA: TGTGCCAGCAGCGAGGGAGGGAATGAGCAGTTCTTC
CDR3: CASSEGGNEQFF

size: once
D: .
V: TRBV7-9
J: TRBJ1-2
DNA: TGTGCCAGCAGCTTAAGGGCGCTTAGGGGGAGCGAGGGCTACACCTTC
CDR3: CASSLRALRGSEGYTF

size: few
D: TRBD1
V: TRBV7-8
J: TRBJ2-7
DNA: TGTGCCAGCAGCTCAACGGGACAGGGAATATCAGCCTACGAGCAGTACTTC
CDR3: CASSSTGQGISAYEQYF

size: .
D: TRBD1
V: TRBV6-4
J: TRBJ1-6
DNA: TGTGCCAGTTCTTCTAAGGCGGGACAGGGCAATTCACCCCTCCACTTT
CDR3: CASSSKAGQGNSPLHF

size: .
D: TRBD1
V: TRBV6-5
J: TRBJ2-7
DNA: TGTGCCAGCAGTTGGGGGACAGCCTCCTACGAGCAGTACTTC
CDR3: CASSWGTASYEQYF

size: .
D: .
V: TRBV4-2
J: TRBJ2-1
DNA: TGTGCCAGCAGCCTAGGCGGGGGCCAAACCGCCTCCTACAATGAGCAGTTCTTC
CDR3: CASSLGGGQTASYNEQFF

size: once
D: TRBD2
V: TRBV4-2
J: TRBJ2-5
DNA: TGTGCCAGCAGCCAAGATCTAGCGGGGGGCTCAGAGACCCAGTACTTC
CDR3: CASSQDLAGGSETQYF

size: .
D: .
V: TRBV30
J: TRBJ1-3
DNA: TGTGCCTGGAGTCGCGTCTCCTCTGGAAACACCATATATTTT
CDR3: CAWSRVSSGNTIYF

size: .
D: TRBD1
V: TRBV7-9
J: TRBJ1-4
DNA: TGTGCCAGCAGCTTAGAGGCCACAGGGGGTGAAAAACTGTTTTTT
CDR3: CASSLEATGGEKLFF

size: .
D: .
V: TRBV6-5
J: TRBJ1-5
DNA: TGTGCCAGCAGTTTCGGGAGACTCAATCAGCCCCAGCATTTT
CDR3: CASSFGRLNQPQHF

size: .
D: .
V: TRBV5-4
J: TRBJ2-3
DNA: TGTGCCAGCTCCGACGGGCGGGGGCCAGATACGCAGTATTTT
CDR3: CASSDGRGPDTQYF

size: .
D: .
V: TRBV7-2
J: TRBJ1-2
DNA: TGTGCCAGCAGCTGGGCGGGGGTCGATGGCTACACCTTC
CDR3: CASSWAGVDGYTF

size: .
D: TRBD2
V: TRBV7-6
J: TRBJ2-1
DNA: TGTGCCAGCAAAAAACTAGCGGGGGGGTATAATGAGCAGTTCTTC
CDR3: CASKKLAGGYNEQFF

size: .
D: .
V: TRBV18
J: TRBJ1-4
DNA: TGTGCCAGCTCACTCGAGGAGGGCAGCCGCAGTGAAAAACTGTTTTTT
CDR3: CASSLEEGSRSEKLFF

size: once
D: .
V: TRBV7-8
J: TRBJ2-7
DNA: TGTGCCAGCAGCCCAGCCCTAGATTTCGGAGTCTACGAGCAGTACTTC
CDR3: CASSPALDFGVYEQYF

size: .
D: TRBD2
V: TRBV2
J: TRBJ2-2
DNA: TGTGCCAGCAGATTAGCGGGGGGCGCTGGCACCGGGGAGCTGTTTTTT
CDR3: CASRLAGGAGTGELFF

size: .
D: TRBD2
V: TRBV7-3
J: TRBJ2-2
DNA: TGTGCCAGCAGCTCCTCCCTGGTAGCGGGGGGGAGCACCGGGGAGCTGTTTTTT
CDR3: CASSSSLVAGGSTGELFF

size: .
D: TRBD2
V: TRBV10-2
J: TRBJ2-7
DNA: TGCGCCAGCAGTGTAGCGGGGGGGTGTGAGCAGTACTTC
CDR3: CASSVAGGCEQYF

size: .
D: .
V: TRBV6-1
J: TRBJ2-7
DNA: TGTGCCAGCAGTGAAGAGTCGGGAGCCCCATACGAGCAGTACTTC
CDR3: CASSEESGAPYEQYF

size: .
D: TRBD1
V: TRBV7-8
J: TRBJ1-5
DNA: TGTGCCAGCAAAACAGGGGGCCGGAATGGTAATCAGCCCCAGCATTTT
CDR3: CASKTGGRNGNQPQHF

size: .
D: TRBD1
V: TRBV6-1
J: TRBJ2-3
DNA: TGTGCCAGCAGTGACGGGACAGACTACCTGGATACGCAGTATTTT
CDR3: CASSDGTDYLDTQYF

size: .
D: .
V: TRBV6-1
J: TRBJ1-4
DNA: TGTGCCAGCAGCCGTCCGGGACAAAGTAATGAAAAACTGTTTTTT
CDR3: CASSRPGQSNEKLFF

size: .
D: TRBD1
V: TRBV5-1
J: TRBJ1-2
DNA: TGCGCCAGCAGCCCGGACAGGGGGCGCGATGGCTACACCTTC
CDR3: CASSPDRGRDGYTF

size: .
D: TRBD2
V: TRBV27
J: TRBJ2-1
DNA: TGTGCCAGCAGCAAAAATCTCCAGCGGGGGCTCGACAATGAGCAGTTCTTC
CDR3: CASSKNLQRGLDNEQFF

size: .
D: TRBD1
V: TRBV2
J: TRBJ2-7
DNA: TGTGCCACAAAGGGACAGGGATATCAGGGCGAGCAGTACTTC
CDR3: CATKGQGYQGEQYF